The 15 T cell receptor beta chains below were found in one sample sequenced in a study of glioma-infiltrating T cells. Using RNA template, CDR3s of TCR alpha and beta were amplified with iRepertoire arm-PCR. TCRdb re-analysed the multiplex PCR reads in MiXCR, keeping a single row per CDR3 protein. The sample carries about 140,000 distinct CDR3 sequences, roughly two fifths recorded once. Input material: glioma tissue, nonneoplastic brain tissue, or PBMCs (not recorded which). These receptor sequences come from a human donor with low-grade glioma or glioblastoma, undergoing nonglioma brain surgery, or in good health (not recorded which).

V gene TRBV6-6 combines with J gene TRBJ1-1; D perhaps matches TRBD1 (5 bases). CDR1 and CDR2 (germline): MNHNY, SVGAGI (reference sequence). V was shortened by 2 bases and J by 0 bases, with 10 bases between the two germline ends. This CDR3 spans 15 amino acids. The CDR3 protein is CASSYGGGVNTEAFF. The CDR3 DNA is TGTGCCAGCAGTTACGGGGGGGGAGTGAACACTGAAGCTTTCTTT.

This clonotype was counted only a few times. This chain links TRBV20-1 with TRBJ2-1; 13 bases are a match to TRBD2. J lost 7 bases, V lost 3 bases, and 9 bases had no gene match. The CDR3 extends over 16 amino acids. Germline loops: CDR1 DFQATT, CDR2 SNEGSKA (reference sequence). In nucleotides, the CDR3 is TGCAGTGCTAGCAGGACTAGCGGGAGTTTCCGGAATGAGCAGTTCTTC. Translation gives CSASRTSGSFRNEQFF.

The chain couples TRBV24-1 to TRBJ2-1, with a weak D call TRBD1 (6 bases). The CDR3 totals 15 residues. V lost 1 base and J lost 1, with 7 bases in between. Germline CDR1 KGHDR, CDR2 SFDVKD. The CDR3 nucleotides read TGTGCCACCAGTGATTTAGACAGGTCCTACAATGAGCAGTTCTTC. It codes for CATSDLDRSYNEQFF.

The J gene is TRBJ1-5, the V gene TRBV18; tentative D call: TRBD1 (5 bases). This CDR3 region has 14 residues. Trimming removed 4 bases from V and 4 bases from J, with 11 bases in between. Germline V gives CDR1 KGHSH, CDR2 LQKENI. The CDR3 sequence: CASSLDSINQPQHF. The DNA of the CDR3 is TGTGCCAGCTCACTAGACAGTATAAATCAGCCCCAGCATTTT.

V and J are TRBV6-2 or TRBV6-3 and TRBJ2-7; 8 bases are a match to TRBD2. Germline lookup yields CDR1 MNHEY and CDR2 SVGEGT. V was clipped by 10 bases and J by 6 bases; unmatched bases: 17. The CDR3 totals 15 residues. The CDR3 region is CATTPYSGKGGEQYF. CDR3 DNA sequence: TGTGCCACCACACCGTATAGCGGGAAAGGGGGCGAGCAGTACTTC.

This chain connects TRBV28 to TRBJ2-7; the D is unclear. The CDR3 is made up of 12 amino acids. Trimming stripped 2 bases from V and 5 bases from J, with 7 bases between. Germline V CDR1 and CDR2: MDHEN, SYDVKM. DNA for the CDR3: TGTGCCAGCAGTTTAACGAGGAACGAGCAGTACTTC. This codes for CASSLTRNEQYF.

The genes are TRBV20-1 and TRBJ2-5; D possibly corresponds to TRBD2 (5 bases). The CDR3 sequence is 15 residues long. The V and J ends lost 5 bases and 2 bases respectively, with 18 bases between them. Germline V gene sequence: CDR1 DFQATT, CDR2 SNEGSKA (reference sequence). In DNA form, the CDR3 reads TGCAGTGCTGGCCCCCCGGACTTTGGGCAAGAGACCCAGTACTTC. Amino acids: CSAGPPDFGQETQYF.

The chain recombines TRBV2 with TRBJ2-1, with D unclear. This CDR3 is built from 13 residues. The germline V and J ends were trimmed by 2 bases and 3 bases, with 5 bases remaining between them. CDR1 SNHLY and CDR2 FYNNEI come from the germline V gene. CDR3: CASSEFGYNEQFF. DNA for the CDR3: TGTGCCAGCAGTGAATTCGGCTACAATGAGCAGTTCTTC.

Many counts were recorded for this clonotype. The rearrangement links TRBV6-1 to TRBJ2-7; no reliable D call. This CDR3 spans 11 amino acids. The germline V gene has CDR1 MNHNS and CDR2 SASEGT. V lost 3 bases to trimming and J lost 3 bases, with 3 bases between them. This CDR3 reads CASSDSYEQYF. The CDR3 DNA sequence: TGTGCCAGCAGTGACAGCTACGAGCAGTACTTC.

This clonotype was seen repeatedly, ten times or more. This chain connects TRBV20-1 to TRBJ1-1, with D possibly TRBD1 on 5 matching bases. This CDR3 is 13 amino acids long. Trimming removed 3 bases at V and 2 bases at J, with 10 bases between. Germline V gene data show CDR1 as DFQATT and CDR2 as SNEGSKA (reference sequence). The CDR3 reads CSASSRVNTEAFF. The CDR3 coding sequence is TGCAGTGCTAGTAGCAGGGTTAACACTGAAGCTTTCTTT.

The sample holds many counts of this clonotype. The V and J genes are TRBV10-2 and TRBJ2-3; 9 nucleotides agree with TRBD2. Per the germline V gene, CDR1 is WSHSY and CDR2 is SAAADI. V gave up 0 bases and J gave up 5 bases; unmatched junction bases: 3. The CDR3 covers 15 residues. In nucleotides, the CDR3 is TGCGCCAGCAGTGAGTCCTCTAGCGGGGTAGATACGCAGTATTTT. Encoded protein: CASSESSSGVDTQYF.

J is TRBJ1-6 and V is TRBV27, with D hard to call. Germline V CDR1 and CDR2: MNHEY, SMNVEV (reference sequence). The V and J ends lost 3 bases and 5 bases respectively, with 8 bases between them. The CDR3 is 14 amino acids. The CDR3 loop reads CASSFVGNNSPLHF. As DNA, the CDR3 is TGTGCCAGCAGTTTCGTAGGGAATAATTCACCCCTCCACTTT.

The chain couples TRBV2 to TRBJ2-7; D gene ambiguous. From germline, CDR1 is SNHLY and CDR2 FYNNEI. V lost 6 bases and J lost 5, with 17 bases in between. The CDR3 consists of 14 residues. The CDR3, as DNA: TGTGCCAGCAGCCCCGGACCTCCACGCGACGAGCAGTACTTC. The encoded protein is CASSPGPPRDEQYF.

In its sample, this clonotype was seen a few times. The chain couples TRBV20-1 to TRBJ2-5; tentative D call: TRBD2 (6 bases). Germline-derived CDR1 and CDR2 are DFQATT and SNEGSKA (reference sequence). The CDR3 consists of 13 residues. With 0 bases removed from V and 3 bases from J, the gap between germline ends came to 8 bases. This CDR3 is CSARDGGKETQYF. The CDR3 DNA reads as TGCAGTGCTAGAGATGGGGGGAAAGAGACCCAGTACTTC.

This clonotype was counted a few times. The chain couples TRBV20-1 to TRBJ2-1, with unresolved D. CDR3 size: 15 residues. Germline values: CDR1 DFQATT, CDR2 SNEGSKA (reference sequence). Trimming took off 4 bases at V and 1 base at J, with 14 bases between the two ends. CDR3 residues: CSANPASPSYNEQFF. The CDR3 DNA is TGCAGTGCTAATCCAGCGTCCCCGTCCTACAATGAGCAGTTCTTC.